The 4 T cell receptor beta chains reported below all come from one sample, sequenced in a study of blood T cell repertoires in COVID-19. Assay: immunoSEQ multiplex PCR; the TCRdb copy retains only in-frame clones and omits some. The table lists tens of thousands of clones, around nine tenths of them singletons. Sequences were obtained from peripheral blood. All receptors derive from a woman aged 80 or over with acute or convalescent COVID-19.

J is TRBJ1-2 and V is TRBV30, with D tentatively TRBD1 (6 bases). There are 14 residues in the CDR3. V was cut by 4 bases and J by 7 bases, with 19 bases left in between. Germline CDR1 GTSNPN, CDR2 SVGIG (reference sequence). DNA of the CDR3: TGTGCCTGGATGATGGGGGGGGCGCAGAGTGGCTACACCTTC. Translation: CAWMMGGAQSGYTF.

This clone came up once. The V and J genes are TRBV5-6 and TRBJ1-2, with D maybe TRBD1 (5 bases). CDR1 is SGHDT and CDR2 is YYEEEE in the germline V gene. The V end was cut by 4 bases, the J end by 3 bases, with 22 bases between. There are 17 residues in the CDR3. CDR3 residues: CASSLPPEDTAYYGYTF. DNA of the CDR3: TGTGCCAGCAGCCTCCCCCCTGAGGACACAGCTTACTATGGCTACACCTTC. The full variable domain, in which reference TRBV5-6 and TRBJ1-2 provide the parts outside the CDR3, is DAGVTQSPTHLIKTRGQQVTLRCSPKSGHDTVSWYQQALGQGPQFIFQYYEEEERQRGNFPDRFSGHQFPNYSSELNVNALLLGDSALYLCASSLPPEDTAYYGYTFGSGTRLTVV.

The CDR3 region is CAISDGQGRRNTIYF. The DNA of the CDR3 is TGTGCCATCAGTGATGGGCAGGGGCGAAGAAACACCATATATTTT. V and J are TRBV10-3 and TRBJ1-3; tentative D call: TRBD1 (6 bases). V lost 3 bases and J lost 5, with 14 bases in between. The CDR3 runs 15 residues. The germline CDR1 and CDR2 sequences are ENHRY and SYGVKD.

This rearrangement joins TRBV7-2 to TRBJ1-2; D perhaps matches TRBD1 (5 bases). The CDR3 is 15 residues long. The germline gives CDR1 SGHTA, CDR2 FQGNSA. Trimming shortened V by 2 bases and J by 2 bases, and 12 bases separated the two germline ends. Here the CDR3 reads CASSLSGQMNYGYTF. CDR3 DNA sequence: TGTGCCAGCAGCTTATCAGGGCAGATGAACTATGGCTACACCTTC.